The T cell receptor beta chain described here comes from a study of technical replicates of blood from four donors (dated by TCRdb to 2017 to 2019). V was cut back by 0 bases and J by 3 bases, leaving a gap of 6 bases between them. The CDR3, cysteine through phenylalanine, is 14 amino acids long. The retained sequence is limited to the CDR3, 42 bases, with the frame set at the first base. The germline V gene provides CDR1 LGHNA and CDR2 YSLEER. As concerns this clone: It has no known antigen specificity. No much larger clone is present one base from it, and per-base qualities are unavailable.

Library creation used the immunoSEQ multiplex PCR assay. In TCRdb, the immuneACCESS table is reduced to in-frame sequences with V and J assigned. These tables do not hold every clone; where another copy was compared, an unresolved V gene accounts for under half, and the others remain unexplained. The sample includes roughly 80,000 clones, with roughly 95% observed a single time. The ten top clones hold more than 0.35% of the sample. In this chain, TRBV4-3 is recombined with TRBJ2-1, with the D gene not confidently named. The clonotype originates from a human donor in good health. Sequencing was carried out using T cells isolated from PBMCs. For the CDR3, the sequence is CASSQDPHYNEQFF. At the DNA level, the sequence is TGCGCCAGCAGCCAAGACCCCCACTACAATGAGCAGTTCTTC.